This TCR beta chain was identified during a study of blood T cell repertoires in COVID-19. The V gene's germline CDR1 is SGDLS and CDR2 YYNGEE. The ends were cut back, 1 base at V and 7 bases at J, with 21 bases in the middle. The CDR3 is 16 residues long. Sequencing was performed with immunoSEQ multiplex PCR; in TCRdb, only in-frame clones are kept and a portion is missing. The sample records fewer than 500,000 clones, around nine tenths being singletons. The receptor was isolated from a woman aged 25-40 years with acute or convalescent COVID-19. The genes are TRBV9 and TRBJ2-7; TRBD1 might be the D (6 bases). The sequencing input was peripheral blood. The CDR3 sequence: CASSVNPGAYAEEQYF. In nucleotides, the CDR3 is TGTGCCAGCAGCGTAAACCCAGGGGCCTATGCTGAAGAGCAGTACTTC.